This T cell receptor (beta chain) was sequenced during a study of beta chain features in type 1 diabetes. The investigators reverse transcribed all of the isolated RNA, so they sequenced expressed TCRB transcripts. The protocol was immunoSEQ multiplex PCR, while the TCRdb copy is restricted to in-frame clones and leaves out a portion. This repertoire shows about 320,000 clones, about 14% found once; its top ten account for 6.7%. Germline loops: CDR1 SGHKS, CDR2 YYEKEE (reference sequence). V lost 3 bases and J 5 bases, leaving 11 bases between the germline ends. The length of the CDR3 is 13 residues.

Sequencing was done on a sample of central memory CD4+ T cells from blood. V and J are TRBV5-5 and TRBJ1-1; D gene uncertain. This clonotype was sampled from a man aged 25 to 40 in good health. The CDR3 spells CASSSAPGTEAFF. The CDR3 bases are TGTGCCAGCAGCTCGGCCCCGGGGACTGAAGCTTTCTTT.